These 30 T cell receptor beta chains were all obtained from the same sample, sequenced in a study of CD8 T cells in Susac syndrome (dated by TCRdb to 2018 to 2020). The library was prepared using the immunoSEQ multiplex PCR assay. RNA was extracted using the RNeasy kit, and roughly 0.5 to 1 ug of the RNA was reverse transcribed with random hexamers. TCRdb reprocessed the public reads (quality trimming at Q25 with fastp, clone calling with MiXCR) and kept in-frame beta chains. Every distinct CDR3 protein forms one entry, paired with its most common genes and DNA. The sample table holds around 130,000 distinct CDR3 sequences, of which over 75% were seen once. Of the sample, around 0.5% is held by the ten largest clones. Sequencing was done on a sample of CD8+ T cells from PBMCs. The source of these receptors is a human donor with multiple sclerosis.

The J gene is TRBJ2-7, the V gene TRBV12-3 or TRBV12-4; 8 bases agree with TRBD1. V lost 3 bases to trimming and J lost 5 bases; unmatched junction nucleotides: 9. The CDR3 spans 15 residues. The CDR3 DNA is TGTGCCAGCAGTTTTATAGGACAGGGAACCGACGAGCAGTACTTC. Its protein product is CASSFIGQGTDEQYF.

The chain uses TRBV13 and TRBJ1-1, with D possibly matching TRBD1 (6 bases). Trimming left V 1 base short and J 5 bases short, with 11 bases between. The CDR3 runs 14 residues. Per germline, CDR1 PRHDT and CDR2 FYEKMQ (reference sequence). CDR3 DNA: TGTGCCAGCAGCTTAGCAGGGGCCTGGACTGAAGCTTTCTTT. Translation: CASSLAGAWTEAFF.

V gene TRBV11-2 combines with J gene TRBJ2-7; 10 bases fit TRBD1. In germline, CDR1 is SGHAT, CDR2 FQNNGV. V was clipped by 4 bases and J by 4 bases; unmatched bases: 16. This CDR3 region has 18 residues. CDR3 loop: CASSSTLLATGGRYEQYF. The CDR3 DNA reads TGTGCCAGCAGCTCCACGCTTCTCGCGACAGGGGGCAGGTACGAGCAGTACTTC.

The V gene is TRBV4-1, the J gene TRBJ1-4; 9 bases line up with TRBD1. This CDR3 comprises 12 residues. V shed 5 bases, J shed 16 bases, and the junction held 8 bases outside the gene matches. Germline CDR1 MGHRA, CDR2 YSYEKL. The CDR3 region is CASSGGQGKPFF. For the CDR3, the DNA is TGCGCCAGCAGCGGGGGACAGGGTAAGCCGTTTTTT.

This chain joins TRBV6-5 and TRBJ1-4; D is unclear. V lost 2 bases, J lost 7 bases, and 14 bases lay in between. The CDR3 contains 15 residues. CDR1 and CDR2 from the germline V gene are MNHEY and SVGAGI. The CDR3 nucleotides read TGTGCCAGCAGTTACGGCGGGAGTTTAGGTGAAAAACTGTTTTTT. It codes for CASSYGGSLGEKLFF.

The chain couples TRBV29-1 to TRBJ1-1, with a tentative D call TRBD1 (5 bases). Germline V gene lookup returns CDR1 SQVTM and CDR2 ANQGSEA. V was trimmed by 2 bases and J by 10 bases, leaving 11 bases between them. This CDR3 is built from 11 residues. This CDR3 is CSVEWGLAAFF. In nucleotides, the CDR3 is TGCAGCGTTGAATGGGGCCTGGCAGCTTTCTTT. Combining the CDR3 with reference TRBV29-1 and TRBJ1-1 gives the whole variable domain SAVISQKPSRDICQRGTSLTIQCQVDSQVTMMFWYRQQPGQSLTLIATANQGSEATYESGFVIDKFPISRPNLTFSTLTVSNMSPEDSSIYLCSVEWGLAAFFGQGTRLTVV.

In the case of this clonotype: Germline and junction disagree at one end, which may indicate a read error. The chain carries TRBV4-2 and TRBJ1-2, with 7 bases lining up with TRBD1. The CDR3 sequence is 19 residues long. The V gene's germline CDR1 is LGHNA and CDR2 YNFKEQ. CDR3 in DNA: TGTGCCAGCAGCCAAGGAACCGGGACAGCTGATAATTCTAACTATGGCTGCACCTTC. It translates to CASSQGTGTADNSNYGCTF.

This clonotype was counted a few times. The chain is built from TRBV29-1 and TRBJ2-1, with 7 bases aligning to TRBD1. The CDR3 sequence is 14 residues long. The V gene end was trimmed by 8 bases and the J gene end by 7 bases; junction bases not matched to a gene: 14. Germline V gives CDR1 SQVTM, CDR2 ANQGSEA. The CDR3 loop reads CSLRTGEPPNEQFF. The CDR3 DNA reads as TGCAGCCTCCGGACAGGAGAACCCCCGAATGAGCAGTTCTTC.

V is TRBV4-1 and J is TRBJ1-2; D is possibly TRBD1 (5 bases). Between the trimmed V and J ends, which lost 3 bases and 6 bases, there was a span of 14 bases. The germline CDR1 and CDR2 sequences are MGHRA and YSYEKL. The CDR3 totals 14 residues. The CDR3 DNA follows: TGCGCCAGCAGCCATTACCAGGGTGCGGATGGCTACACCTTC. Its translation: CASSHYQGADGYTF.

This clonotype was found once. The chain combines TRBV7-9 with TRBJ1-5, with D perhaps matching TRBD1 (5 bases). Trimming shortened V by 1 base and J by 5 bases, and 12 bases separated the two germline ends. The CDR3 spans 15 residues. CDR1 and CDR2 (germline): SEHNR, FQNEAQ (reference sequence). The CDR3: CASSLGQGKDQPQHF. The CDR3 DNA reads TGTGCCAGCAGCTTAGGGCAGGGCAAAGATCAGCCCCAGCATTTT.

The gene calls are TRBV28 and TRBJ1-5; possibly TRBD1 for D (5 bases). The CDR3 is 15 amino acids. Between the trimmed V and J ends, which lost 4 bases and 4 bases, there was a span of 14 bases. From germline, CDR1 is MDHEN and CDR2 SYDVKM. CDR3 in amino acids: CASSYGIGTNQPQHF. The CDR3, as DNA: TGTGCCAGCAGTTATGGTATCGGGACGAATCAGCCCCAGCATTTT. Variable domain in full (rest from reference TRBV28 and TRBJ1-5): DVKVTQSSRYLVKRTGEKVFLECVQDMDHENMFWYRQDPGLGLRLIYFSYDVKMKEKGDIPEGYSVSREKKERFSLILESASTNQTSMYLCASSYGIGTNQPQHFGDGTRLSIL.

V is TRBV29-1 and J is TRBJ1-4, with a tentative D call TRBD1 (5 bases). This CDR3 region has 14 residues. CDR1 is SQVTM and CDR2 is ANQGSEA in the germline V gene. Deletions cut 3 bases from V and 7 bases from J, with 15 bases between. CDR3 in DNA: TGCAGCGTTGATATCGGCCAGGGAGTTGAAAAACTGTTTTTT. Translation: CSVDIGQGVEKLFF.

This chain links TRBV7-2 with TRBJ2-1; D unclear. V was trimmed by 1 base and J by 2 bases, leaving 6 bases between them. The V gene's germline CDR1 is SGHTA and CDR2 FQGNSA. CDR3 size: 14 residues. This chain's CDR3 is CASSLDLPYNEQFF. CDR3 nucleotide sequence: TGTGCCAGCAGCTTAGACTTGCCCTACAATGAGCAGTTCTTC. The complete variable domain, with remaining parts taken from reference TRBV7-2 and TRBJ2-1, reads GAGVSQSPSNKVTEKGKDVELRCDPISGHTALYWYRQSLGQGLEFLIYFQGNSAPDKSGLPSDRFSAERTGGSVSTLTIQRTQQEDSAVYLCASSLDLPYNEQFFGPGTRLTVL.

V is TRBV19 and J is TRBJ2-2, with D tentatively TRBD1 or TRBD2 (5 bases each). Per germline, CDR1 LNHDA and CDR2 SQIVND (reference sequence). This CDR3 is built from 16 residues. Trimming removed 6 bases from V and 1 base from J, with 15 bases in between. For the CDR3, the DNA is TGTGCCAGTAGCCCCGAGGGGCATTGGAACACCGGGGAGCTGTTTTTT. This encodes CASSPEGHWNTGELFF.

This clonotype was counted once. CDR3 amino acids: CASSLAEGGGYTF. The CDR3 bases are TGTGCCAGCAGCTTAGCAGAGGGGGGCGGCTACACCTTC. The rearrangement links TRBV7-9 to TRBJ1-2, with D possibly matching TRBD1 (6 bases). This CDR3 region has 13 residues. The V gene's germline CDR1 is SEHNR and CDR2 FQNEAQ (reference sequence). V lost 0 bases and J lost 8, with 10 bases in between.

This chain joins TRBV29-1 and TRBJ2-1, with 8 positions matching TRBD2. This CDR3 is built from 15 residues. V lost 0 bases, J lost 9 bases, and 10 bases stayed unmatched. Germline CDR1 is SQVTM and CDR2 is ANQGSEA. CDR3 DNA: TGCAGCGTTGAAGACGGTGAGCGGGAGTCGGGTGAGCAGTTCTTC. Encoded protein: CSVEDGERESGEQFF.

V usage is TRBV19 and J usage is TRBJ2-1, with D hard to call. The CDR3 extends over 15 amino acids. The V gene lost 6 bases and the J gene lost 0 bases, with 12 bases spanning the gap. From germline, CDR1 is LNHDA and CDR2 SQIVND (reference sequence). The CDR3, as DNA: TGTGCCAGTAGGCTACAGAGCAGCTCCTACAATGAGCAGTTCTTC. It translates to CASRLQSSSYNEQFF.

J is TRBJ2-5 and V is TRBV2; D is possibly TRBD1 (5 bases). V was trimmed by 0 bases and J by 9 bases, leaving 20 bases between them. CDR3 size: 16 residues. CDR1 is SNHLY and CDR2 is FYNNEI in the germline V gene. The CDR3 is CASSEAGAVSFPAQYF. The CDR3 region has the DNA TGTGCCAGCAGTGAAGCTGGGGCAGTTTCCTTCCCGGCCCAGTACTTC.

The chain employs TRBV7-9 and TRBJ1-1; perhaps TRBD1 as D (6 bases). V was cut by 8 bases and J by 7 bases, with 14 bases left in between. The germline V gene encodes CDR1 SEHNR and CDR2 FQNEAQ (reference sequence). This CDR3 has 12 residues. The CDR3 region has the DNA TGTGCCAGCTGGGGAGGGGGAATTGAAGCTTTCTTT. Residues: CASWGGGIEAFF.

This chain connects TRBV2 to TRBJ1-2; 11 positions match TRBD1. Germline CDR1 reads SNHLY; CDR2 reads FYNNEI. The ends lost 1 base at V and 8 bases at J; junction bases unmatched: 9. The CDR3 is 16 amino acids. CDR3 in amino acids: CASSEGARTGGEGYTF. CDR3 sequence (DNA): TGTGCCAGCAGTGAAGGGGCGAGGACAGGGGGCGAGGGCTACACCTTC.

The CDR3 sequence is CASSPRGRPFGYTF. CDR3 DNA sequence: TGTGCCAGCAGCCCACGGGGGCGCCCGTTTGGCTACACCTTC. The V call is TRBV7-9, the J call TRBJ1-2; perhaps TRBD1 as D (6 bases). The V gene's germline CDR1 is SEHNR and CDR2 FQNEAQ (reference sequence). V was cut by 5 bases and J by 7 bases, with 17 bases left in between. CDR3 length: 14 residues.

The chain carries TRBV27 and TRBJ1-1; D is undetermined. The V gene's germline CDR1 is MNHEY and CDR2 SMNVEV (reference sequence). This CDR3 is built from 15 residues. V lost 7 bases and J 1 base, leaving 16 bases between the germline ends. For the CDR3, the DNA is TGTGCCAGCACGAGGTTCGATGGTCCGAACACTGAAGCTTTCTTT. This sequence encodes CASTRFDGPNTEAFF.

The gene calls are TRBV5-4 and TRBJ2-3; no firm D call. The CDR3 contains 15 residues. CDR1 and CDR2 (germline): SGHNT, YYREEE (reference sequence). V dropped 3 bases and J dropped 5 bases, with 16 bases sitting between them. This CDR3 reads CASSSAWNSQDTQYF. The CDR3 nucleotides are TGTGCCAGCAGCTCCGCATGGAATAGCCAAGATACGCAGTATTTT.

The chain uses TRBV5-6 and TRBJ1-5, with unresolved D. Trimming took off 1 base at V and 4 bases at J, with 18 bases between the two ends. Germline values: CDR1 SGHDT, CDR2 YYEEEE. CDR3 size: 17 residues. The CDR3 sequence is CASSLLSASKRNQPQHF. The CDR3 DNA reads TGTGCCAGCAGCTTGTTGTCGGCATCCAAGCGGAATCAGCCCCAGCATTTT.

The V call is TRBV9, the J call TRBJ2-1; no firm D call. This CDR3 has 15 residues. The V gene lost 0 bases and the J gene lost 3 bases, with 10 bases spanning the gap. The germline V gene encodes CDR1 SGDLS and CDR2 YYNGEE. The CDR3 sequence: CASSVAVTGYNEQFF. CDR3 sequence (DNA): TGTGCCAGCAGCGTAGCTGTCACCGGCTACAATGAGCAGTTCTTC.

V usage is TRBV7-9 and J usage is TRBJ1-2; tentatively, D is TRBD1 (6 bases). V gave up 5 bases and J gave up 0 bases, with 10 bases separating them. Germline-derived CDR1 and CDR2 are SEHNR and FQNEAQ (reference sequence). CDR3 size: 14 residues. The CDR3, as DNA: TGTGCCAGCAGCGCGGACAGCCCTAACTATGGCTACACCTTC. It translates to CASSADSPNYGYTF.

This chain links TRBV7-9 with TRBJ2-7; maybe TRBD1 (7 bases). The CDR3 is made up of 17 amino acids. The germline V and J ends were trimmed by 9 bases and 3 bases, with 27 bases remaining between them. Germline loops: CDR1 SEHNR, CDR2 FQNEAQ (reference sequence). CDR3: CASSHRGVAGQYYEQYV. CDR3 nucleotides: TGTGCCAGTAGCCATAGGGGTGTCGCGGGACAGTACTACGAGCAGTACGTC.

The DNA for the CDR3 is TGTGCCAGCAGCCTGACAGGGATAACTGAAGCTTTCTTT. As protein: CASSLTGITEAFF. V gene TRBV2 combines with J gene TRBJ1-1; 7 bases agree with TRBD1. There are 13 residues in the CDR3. Trimming at V came to 6 bases and at J to 5 bases, leaving 6 bases not matched to a gene. Germline CDR1 and CDR2: SNHLY and FYNNEI.

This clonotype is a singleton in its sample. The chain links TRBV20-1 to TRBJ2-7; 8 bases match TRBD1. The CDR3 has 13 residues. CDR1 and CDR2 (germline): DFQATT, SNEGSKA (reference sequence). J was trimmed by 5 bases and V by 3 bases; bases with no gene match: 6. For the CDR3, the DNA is TGCAGTGCTAGCAGGACAGGGTACAACGAGCAGTACTTC. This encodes CSASRTGYNEQYF.

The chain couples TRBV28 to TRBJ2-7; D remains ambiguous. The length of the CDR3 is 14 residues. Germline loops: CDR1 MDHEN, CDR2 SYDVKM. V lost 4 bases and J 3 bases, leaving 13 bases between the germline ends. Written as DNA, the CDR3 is TGTGCCAGCAGTTGGGCCCTGAGGATCTACGAGCAGTACTTC. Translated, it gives CASSWALRIYEQYF.